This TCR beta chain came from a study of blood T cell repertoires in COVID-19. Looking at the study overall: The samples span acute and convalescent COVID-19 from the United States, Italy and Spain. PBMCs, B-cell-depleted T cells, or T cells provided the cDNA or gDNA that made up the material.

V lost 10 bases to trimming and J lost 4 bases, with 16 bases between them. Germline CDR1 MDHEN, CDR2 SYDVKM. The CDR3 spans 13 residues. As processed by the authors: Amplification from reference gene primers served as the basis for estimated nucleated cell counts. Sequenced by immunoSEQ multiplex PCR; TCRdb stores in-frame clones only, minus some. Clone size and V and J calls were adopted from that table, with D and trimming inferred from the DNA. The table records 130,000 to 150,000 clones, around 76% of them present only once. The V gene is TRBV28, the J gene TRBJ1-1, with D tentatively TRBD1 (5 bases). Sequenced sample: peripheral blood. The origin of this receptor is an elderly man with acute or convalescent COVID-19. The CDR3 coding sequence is TGTGCCACAACCCTCGACAGCGCCACTGAAGCTTTCTTT. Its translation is CATTLDSATEAFF. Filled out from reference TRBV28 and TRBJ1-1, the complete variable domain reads DVKVTQSSRYLVKRTGEKVFLECVQDMDHENMFWYRQDPGLGLRLIYFSYDVKMKEKGDIPEGYSVSREKKERFSLILESASTNQTSMYLCATTLDSATEAFFGQGTRLTVV.